This T cell receptor (beta chain) came from a study of PD-1 blockade in mismatch repair-deficient tumors. At the level of the study: Enrolled about 2013-2016, patients had progressing, pretreated mismatch repair-deficient cancers of around twelve types. Overall study findings and caveats: Tumor-resident clones, often absent from pretreatment blood, expanded after pembrolizumab and then contracted.

The CDR3 has 13 amino acids. The trim removed 2 bases at V and 5 bases at J, leaving 3 bases unmatched. Germline CDR1 and CDR2: PRHDT and FYEKMQ (reference sequence). Points on this clone: What it recognizes is unknown.

Repertoires were generated with immunoSEQ multiplex PCR, while TCRdb's copy carries only in-frame clones and drops some. The sample carries roughly 84,000 clones, 65% to 85% recorded once. A few pembrolizumab responders had their TCRs sequenced. The sample in question was peripheral blood, obtained 12 weeks after starting pembrolizumab. This TCR was recovered from an adult with mismatch repair-deficient cancer. The J gene is TRBJ2-7, the V gene TRBV13; 7 bases line up with TRBD1. Here the CDR3 reads CASSLTGVDEQYF. The DNA of the CDR3 is TGTGCCAGCAGCTTAACAGGGGTCGACGAGCAGTACTTC.